These T cell receptor beta chains were read from a single sample in a study of T-cell memory formation after mild COVID-19. Each CDR3 protein is one row after TCRdb ran MiXCR on the 5' RACE reads. The sample gives over 30,000 distinct CDR3 sequences, about an eighth of which show up once; over 25% is in the top ten. Sequenced input: PBMCs or a T cell subset sorted from them (not recorded which). These receptors were collected from a man younger than 35 who had mild COVID-19 (a few samples of this study predate the infection). Cell type and time point are not known. Each CDR3 is given with its conserved first and last residue. D genes are given only for firm matches. Only some rows state a clone size, as once, few, many or a class for expanded clones.

clone size	V gene	D gene	J gene	CDR3 protein	CDR3 DNA
NA	TRBV12-3/TRBV12-4	TRBD2	TRBJ2-1	CASSLGLAGNEQFF	TGTGCCAGCAGTCTAGGACTAGCTGGCAATGAGCAGTTCTTC
many	TRBV25-1	NA	TRBJ2-7	CASSPQTPHYEQYF	TGTGCCAGCAGTCCACAAACTCCGCACTACGAGCAGTACTTC
many	TRBV6-7	TRBD2	TRBJ2-1	CASSPGPTSGGYNEQFF	TGTGCCAGCAGTCCGGGGCCGACTAGCGGGGGTTACAATGAGCAGTTCTTC
many	TRBV11-2	TRBD2	TRBJ2-1	CASSLSGFSSYNEQFF	TGTGCCAGCAGCCTTAGCGGGTTCAGCTCCTACAATGAGCAGTTCTTC
many	TRBV3-1	NA	TRBJ2-5	CASSQGVGETQYF	TGTGCCAGCAGCCAAGGGGTTGGAGAGACCCAGTACTTC
many	TRBV7-9	TRBD2	TRBJ2-5	CASSLGLAGTEYQETQYF	TGTGCCAGCAGCTTAGGACTAGCGGGGACCGAGTACCAAGAGACCCAGTACTTC
many	TRBV12-3/TRBV12-4	NA	TRBJ1-4	CASSFTLGRGNEKLFF	TGTGCCAGCAGTTTTACTCTGGGGCGGGGGAATGAAAAACTGTTTTTT
many	TRBV18	NA	TRBJ1-5	CASSPGPPGTQPQHF	TGTGCCAGCTCACCGGGTCCCCCAGGGACTCAGCCCCAGCATTTT
NA	TRBV20-1	NA	TRBJ2-5	CSARVGGDQETQYF	TGCAGTGCTAGAGTCGGGGGCGACCAAGAGACCCAGTACTTC
few	TRBV3-1	TRBD1	TRBJ1-1	CASSPGQGTNTEAFF	TGTGCCAGCAGCCCTGGACAGGGGACTAACACTGAAGCTTTCTTT
many	TRBV6-1	NA	TRBJ1-6	CASSDDVTAPRSPLHF	TGTGCCAGCAGTGATGACGTGACAGCCCCTAGGTCACCCCTCCACTTT
many	TRBV2	TRBD2	TRBJ2-2	CASSGLASNTGELFF	TGTGCCAGCAGCGGACTAGCGTCGAACACCGGGGAGCTGTTTTTT
few	TRBV6-1	NA	TRBJ2-3	CASSEMPPDTQYF	TGTGCCAGCAGTGAAATGCCCCCAGATACGCAGTATTTT